This TCR beta chain originates from a study of T cells in Graves' hyperthyroidism and ophthalmopathy. Study details: Blood from the periphery was taken at initial diagnosis, before any treatment.

The CDR3 regions of TCR beta were amplified from RNA transcripts. The HTBI primer set was used in a first-round RT-PCR of the TCR CDR3. Using its own MiXCR run on the multiplex PCR reads, TCRdb lists one record per CDR3 protein. Of around 370,000 distinct CDR3 sequences listed, approximately 17% are singletons. The study excluded patients with uncontrolled infection, other autoimmune disease, pregnancy or lactation. Thyroid ultrasound, orbital computed tomography, clinical symptoms, and serum thyroxine and TRAb underpinned diagnoses. About this clonotype itself: Antigen unknown.

Points from the study as a whole: Ophthalmopathy could be told apart from stable hyperthyroidism with a 13 V-J model.

Sequencing used blood. This TCR came from a young man with Graves' ophthalmopathy.

Written as DNA, the CDR3 is TGTGCCAGCTTGGTAGGAGATGGCTACACCTTC. Its protein product is CASLVGDGYTF. The chain is built from TRBV6-1 and TRBJ1-2; D gene uncertain. CDR1 is MNHNS, CDR2 SASEGT, per germline. The CDR3 loop spans 11 amino acids. V was cut by 8 bases and J by 6 bases, with 10 bases left in between.